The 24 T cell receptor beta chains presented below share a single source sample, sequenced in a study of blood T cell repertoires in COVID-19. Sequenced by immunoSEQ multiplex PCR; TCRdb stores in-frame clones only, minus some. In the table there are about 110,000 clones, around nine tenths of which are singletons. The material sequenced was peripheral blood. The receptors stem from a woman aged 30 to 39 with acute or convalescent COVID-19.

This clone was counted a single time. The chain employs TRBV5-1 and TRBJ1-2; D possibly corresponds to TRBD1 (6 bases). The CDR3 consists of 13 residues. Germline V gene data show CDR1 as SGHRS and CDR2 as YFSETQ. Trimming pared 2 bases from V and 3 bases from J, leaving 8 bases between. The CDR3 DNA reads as TGCGCCAGCAGCTTACAGGGTGACTATGGCTACACCTTC. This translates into CASSLQGDYGYTF.

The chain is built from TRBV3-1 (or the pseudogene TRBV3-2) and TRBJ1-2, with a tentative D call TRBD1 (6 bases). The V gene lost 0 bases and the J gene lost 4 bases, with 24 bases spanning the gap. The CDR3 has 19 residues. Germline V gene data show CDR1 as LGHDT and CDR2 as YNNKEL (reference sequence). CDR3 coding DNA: TGTGCCAGCAGCCAAGAGGGCCAGGGGACCCTTACACCACCCTATGGCTACACCTTC. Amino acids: CASSQEGQGTLTPPYGYTF.

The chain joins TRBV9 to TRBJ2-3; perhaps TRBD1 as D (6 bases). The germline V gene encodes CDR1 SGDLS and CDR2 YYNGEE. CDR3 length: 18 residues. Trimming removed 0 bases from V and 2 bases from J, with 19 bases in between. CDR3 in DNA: TGTGCCAGCAGCGTAGCGCCGGATAGAAGGGGGTCCACAGATACGCAGTATTTT. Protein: CASSVAPDRRGSTDTQYF.

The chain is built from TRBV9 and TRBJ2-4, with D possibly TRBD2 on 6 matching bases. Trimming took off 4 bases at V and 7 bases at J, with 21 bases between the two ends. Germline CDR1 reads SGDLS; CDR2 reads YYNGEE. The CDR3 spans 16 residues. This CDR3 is CASSPPELGGRNIQYF. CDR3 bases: TGTGCCAGCAGCCCCCCAGAATTGGGGGGTCGGAACATTCAGTACTTC.

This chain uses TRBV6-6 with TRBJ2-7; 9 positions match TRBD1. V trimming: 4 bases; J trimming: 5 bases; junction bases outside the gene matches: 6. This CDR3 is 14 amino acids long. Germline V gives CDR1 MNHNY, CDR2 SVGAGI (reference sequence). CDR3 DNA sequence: TGTGCCAGCAGTTCACAGGGGGCTGACGACGAGCAGTACTTC. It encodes CASSSQGADDEQYF.

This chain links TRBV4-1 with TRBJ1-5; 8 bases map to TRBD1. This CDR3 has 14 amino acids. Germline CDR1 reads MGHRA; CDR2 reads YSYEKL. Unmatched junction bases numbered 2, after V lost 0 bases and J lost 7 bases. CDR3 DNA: TGCGCCAGCAGCCAAGACAGGACAGGGCAGCCCCAGCATTTT. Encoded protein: CASSQDRTGQPQHF.

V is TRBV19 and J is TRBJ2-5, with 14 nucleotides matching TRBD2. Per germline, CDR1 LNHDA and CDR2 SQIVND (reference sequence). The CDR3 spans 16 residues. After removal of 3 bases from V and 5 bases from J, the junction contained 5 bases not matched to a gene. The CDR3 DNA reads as TGTGCCAGTAGTATCGGACTAGCGGGAGGTACGGAGACCCAGTACTTC. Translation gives CASSIGLAGGTETQYF.

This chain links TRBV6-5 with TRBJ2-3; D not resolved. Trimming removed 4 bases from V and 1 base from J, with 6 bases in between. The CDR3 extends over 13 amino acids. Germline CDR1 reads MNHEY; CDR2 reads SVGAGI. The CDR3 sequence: CASSFLRTDTQYF. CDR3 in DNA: TGTGCCAGCAGTTTCCTCCGCACAGATACGCAGTATTTT.

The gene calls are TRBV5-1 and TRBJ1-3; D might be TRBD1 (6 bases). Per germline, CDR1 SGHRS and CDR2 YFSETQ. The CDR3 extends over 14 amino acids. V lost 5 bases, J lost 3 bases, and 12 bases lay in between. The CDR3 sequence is CASSPTGNGNTIYF. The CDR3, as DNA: TGCGCCAGCAGTCCGACAGGAAATGGAAACACCATATATTTT.

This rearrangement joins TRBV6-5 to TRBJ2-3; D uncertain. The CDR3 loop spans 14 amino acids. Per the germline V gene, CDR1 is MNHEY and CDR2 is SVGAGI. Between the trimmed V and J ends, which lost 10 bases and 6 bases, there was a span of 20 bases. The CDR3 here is CATKPTFARDTQYF. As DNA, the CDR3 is TGTGCCACCAAACCGACTTTTGCCCGGGATACGCAGTATTTT.

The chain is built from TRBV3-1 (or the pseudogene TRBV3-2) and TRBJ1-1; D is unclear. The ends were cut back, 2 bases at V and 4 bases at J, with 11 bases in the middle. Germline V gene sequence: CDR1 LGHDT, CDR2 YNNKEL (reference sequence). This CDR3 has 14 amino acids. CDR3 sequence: CASSQITEGTEAFF. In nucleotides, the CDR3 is TGTGCCAGCAGCCAAATCACAGAGGGCACTGAAGCTTTCTTT.

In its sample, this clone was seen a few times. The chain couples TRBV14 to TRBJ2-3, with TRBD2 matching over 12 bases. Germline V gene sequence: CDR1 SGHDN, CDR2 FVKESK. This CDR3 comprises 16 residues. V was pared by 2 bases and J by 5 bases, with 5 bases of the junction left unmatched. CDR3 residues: CASSQLTSGGQDTQYF. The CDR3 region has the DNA TGTGCCAGCAGCCAACTGACTAGCGGGGGTCAAGATACGCAGTATTTT.

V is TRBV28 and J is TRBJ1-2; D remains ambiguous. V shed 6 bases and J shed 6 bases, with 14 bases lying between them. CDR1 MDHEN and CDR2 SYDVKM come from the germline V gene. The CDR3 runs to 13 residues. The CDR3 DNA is TGTGCCAGCAGCCCCTCAGGTTTTGATGGCTACACCTTC. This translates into CASSPSGFDGYTF.

CDR3 DNA: TGTGCCAGCAGTTTGGGGCGGACAGGGGGCTACGAGCAGTACTTC. Amino acids: CASSLGRTGGYEQYF. The chain recombines TRBV28 with TRBJ2-7; 10 nucleotides align to TRBD1. This CDR3 is built from 15 residues. Germline loops: CDR1 MDHEN, CDR2 SYDVKM. V gave up 3 bases and J gave up 3 bases; unmatched junction bases: 5.

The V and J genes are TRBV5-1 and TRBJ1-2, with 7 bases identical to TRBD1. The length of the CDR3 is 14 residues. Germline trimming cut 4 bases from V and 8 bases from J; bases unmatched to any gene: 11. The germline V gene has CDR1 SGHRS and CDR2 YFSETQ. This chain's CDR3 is CASSQGMTGTGYTF. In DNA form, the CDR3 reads TGCGCCAGCAGCCAGGGGATGACAGGGACCGGCTACACCTTC.

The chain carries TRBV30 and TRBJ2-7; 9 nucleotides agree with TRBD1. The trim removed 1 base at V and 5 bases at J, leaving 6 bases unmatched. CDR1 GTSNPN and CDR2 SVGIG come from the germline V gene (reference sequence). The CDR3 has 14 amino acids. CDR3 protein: CAWSGRDRVNEQYF. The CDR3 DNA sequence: TGTGCCTGGAGTGGCCGGGACAGGGTCAACGAGCAGTACTTC.

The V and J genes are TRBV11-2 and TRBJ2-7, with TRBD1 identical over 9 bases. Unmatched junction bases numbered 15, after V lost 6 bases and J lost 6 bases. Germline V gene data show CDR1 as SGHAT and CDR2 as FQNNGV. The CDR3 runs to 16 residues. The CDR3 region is CASSFGTGFRSLEQYF. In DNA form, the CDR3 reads TGTGCCAGCAGTTTCGGGACAGGGTTCAGGTCTCTCGAGCAGTACTTC.

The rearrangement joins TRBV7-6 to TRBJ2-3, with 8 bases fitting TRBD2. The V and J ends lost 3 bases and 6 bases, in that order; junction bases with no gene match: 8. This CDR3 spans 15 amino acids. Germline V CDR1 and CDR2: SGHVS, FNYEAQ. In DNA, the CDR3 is TGTGCCAGCAGCTTCCCGGGAGGGGGTGCGGATACGCAGTATTTT. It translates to CASSFPGGGADTQYF.

The CDR3 DNA reads as TGTGCCATCAGTGAGTACGCAGGGATGAATGGCTACACCTTC. Encoded protein: CAISEYAGMNGYTF. The chain couples TRBV10-3 to TRBJ1-2, with a possible D match to TRBD1 (5 bases). V was shortened by 1 base and J by 6 bases, with 12 bases between the two germline ends. Germline V gene data show CDR1 as ENHRY and CDR2 as SYGVKD. The CDR3 is 14 residues long.

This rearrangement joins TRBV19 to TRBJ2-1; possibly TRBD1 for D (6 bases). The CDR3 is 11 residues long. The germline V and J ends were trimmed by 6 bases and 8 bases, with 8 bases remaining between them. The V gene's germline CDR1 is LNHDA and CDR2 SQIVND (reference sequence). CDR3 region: CASSRGHEQFF. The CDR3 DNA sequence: TGTGCCAGTAGCAGGGGTCATGAGCAGTTCTTC.

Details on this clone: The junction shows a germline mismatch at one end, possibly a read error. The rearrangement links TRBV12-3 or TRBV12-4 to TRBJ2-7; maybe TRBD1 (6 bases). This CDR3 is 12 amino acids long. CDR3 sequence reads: CASSLGWGDRTF. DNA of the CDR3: TGTGCCAGCAGTTTAGGGTGGGGAGACAGGACCTTC.

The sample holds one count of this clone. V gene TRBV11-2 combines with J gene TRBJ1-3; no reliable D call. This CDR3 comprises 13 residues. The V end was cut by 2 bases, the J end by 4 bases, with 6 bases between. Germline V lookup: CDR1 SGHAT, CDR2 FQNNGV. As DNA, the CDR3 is TGTGCCAGCAGCTTACACTCGGGAAACACCATATATTTT. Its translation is CASSLHSGNTIYF.

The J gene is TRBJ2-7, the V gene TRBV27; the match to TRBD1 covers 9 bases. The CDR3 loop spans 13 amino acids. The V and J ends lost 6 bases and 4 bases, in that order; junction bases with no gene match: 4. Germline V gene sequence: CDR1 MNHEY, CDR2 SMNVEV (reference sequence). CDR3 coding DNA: TGTGCCAGCAGCACCGGACAGGGGTACGAGCAGTACTTC. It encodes CASSTGQGYEQYF.

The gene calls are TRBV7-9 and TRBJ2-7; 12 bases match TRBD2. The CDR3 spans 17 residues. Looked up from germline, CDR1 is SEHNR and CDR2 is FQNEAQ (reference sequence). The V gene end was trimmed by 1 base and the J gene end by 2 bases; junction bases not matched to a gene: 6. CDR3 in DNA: TGTGCCAGCAGCTTAGGACTAGCGGGAGACCGACCCTACGAGCAGTACTTC. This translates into CASSLGLAGDRPYEQYF. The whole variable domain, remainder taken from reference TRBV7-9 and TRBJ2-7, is DTGVSQNPRHKITKRGQNVTFRCDPISEHNRLYWYRQTLGQGPEFLTYFQNEAQLEKSRLLSDRFSAERPKGSFSTLEIQRTEQGDSAMYLCASSLGLAGDRPYEQYFGPGTRLTVT.